The TCR beta chain described here comes from a study of CD8+CD57+ T cells in acquired aplastic anemia. Genomic DNA was employed as the template in profiling TCR beta VDJ and CDR3. TCRdb reanalysed the reads using MiXCR and keeps one entry per CDR3 protein. The sample carries around 130,000 distinct CDR3 sequences, under 60% recorded once. By flow cytometry, patients selected for sequencing had shown an expansion of CD8+CD57+ cells. The V end was cut by 5 bases, the J end by 5 bases, with 10 bases between. The CDR3 contains 12 residues. The germline V gene encodes CDR1 SGHVS and CDR2 FNYEAQ. The V call is TRBV7-6, the J call TRBJ2-7, with no clear D. This TCR was sampled from a human donor with aplastic anemia. Sequencing used sorted CD4+, CD8+, or CD8+CD57+ T cells (not recorded which) from PBMCs. The CDR3 is CASSQNRDEQYF. In DNA, the CDR3 is TGTGCCAGCAGCCAGAATCGGGACGAGCAGTACTTC.